Below, one T cell receptor beta chain is given with its context. An end of the junction does not agree with germline; a read error may underlie this. Profiled with immunoSEQ multiplex PCR; TCRdb holds only in-frame clones, not every one. The repertoire includes 360,000 or so clones, roughly nine tenths of them detected once, and around 4% sits in the top ten. This sample is drawn from a study of blood T cell repertoires in COVID-19. Across the study: T cells, B-cell-depleted T cells, or PBMCs provided the cDNA or gDNA that served as material.

The CDR3 runs 15 residues. Germline V gives CDR1 MNHEY, CDR2 SVGAGI. Seattle patient enrollment occurred during active infection, with longitudinal follow-up thereafter. This TCR was recovered from a woman aged 55-69 years with COVID-19, enrolled during active disease. The sequencing input was peripheral blood. The chain uses TRBV6-5 and TRBJ1-6; no reliable D call. The CDR3 coding sequence is TGTGCCAGCAGTGACTCACAAGTACCGAATTCACCCCTCCACTTT. Amino acids: CASSDSQVPNSPLHF.